What follows is one T cell receptor beta chain and its context. This entry is derived from a study of blood T cell repertoires in COVID-19. Unmatched junction bases numbered 9, after V lost 3 bases and J lost 2 bases. Germline loops: CDR1 SGHTA, CDR2 FQGNSA. The CDR3 spans 16 residues. The authors' processing: Reference gene primer amplification gave estimated nucleated cell counts. Some clones are missing from TCRdb's copy, which holds only in-frame ones; the method was immunoSEQ multiplex PCR. The D gene and trimming were derived from the DNA, and the V and J assignments and clone size from that table. The repertoire holds tens of thousands of clones, with about 80% as singletons.

This TCR was sampled from a woman aged 60 to 75 with acute or convalescent COVID-19. Sequencing was performed on peripheral blood. The genes are TRBV7-2 and TRBJ2-5; 7 bases map to TRBD1. The CDR3, as DNA: TGTGCCAGCAGCTTGAGGAGGACAGGACGTCAAGAGACCCAGTACTTC. Protein sequence: CASSLRRTGRQETQYF.